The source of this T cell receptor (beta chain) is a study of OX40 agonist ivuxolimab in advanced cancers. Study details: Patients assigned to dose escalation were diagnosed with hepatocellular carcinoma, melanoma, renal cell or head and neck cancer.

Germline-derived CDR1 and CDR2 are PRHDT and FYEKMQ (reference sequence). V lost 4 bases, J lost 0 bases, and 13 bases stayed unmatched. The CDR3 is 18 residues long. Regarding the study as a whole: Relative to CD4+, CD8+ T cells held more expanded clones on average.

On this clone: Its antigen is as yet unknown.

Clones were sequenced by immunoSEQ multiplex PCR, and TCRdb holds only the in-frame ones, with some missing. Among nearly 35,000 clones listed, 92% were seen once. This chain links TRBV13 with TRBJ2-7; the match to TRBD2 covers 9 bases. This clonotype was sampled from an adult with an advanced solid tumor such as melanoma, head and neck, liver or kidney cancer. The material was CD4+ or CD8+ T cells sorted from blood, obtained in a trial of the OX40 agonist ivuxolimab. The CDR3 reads CASSSRSREGPFSYEQYF. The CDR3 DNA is TGTGCCAGCAGCTCCCGCTCGCGGGAGGGTCCCTTCTCCTACGAGCAGTACTTC.